Shown below are 8 T cell receptor beta chains from a single sample sequenced in a study of cytomegalovirus exposure and HLA in healthy donors (dated by TCRdb to 2016 to 2017). The library was built by means of the immunoSEQ multiplex PCR assay. For the multiplex PCR, a mixture combining 60 forward primers for TCR Vbeta segments and 13 reverse primers for TCR Jbeta segments was used. Entries here come from immuneACCESS through TCRdb and include only in-frame sequences with V and J called. Some clones fail to appear in such tables; in the studies checked, an unresolved V gene covers under half of the shortfall, and the cause of the remainder is unknown. In this sample the table shows about 110,000 clones, 65% to 75% of which occur a single time. Of the sample, 2.8% is held by the ten largest clones. The specimen sequenced was PBMCs. The receptors originated from a female donor in good health and CMV-seronegative.

This sequence joins TRBV9 and TRBJ2-7; possibly TRBD1 for D (5 bases). The CDR3 has 13 amino acids. Germline V CDR1 and CDR2: SGDLS, YYNGEE. The V gene lost 4 bases and the J gene lost 2 bases, with 10 bases spanning the gap. CDR3 region: CASSPGRTYEQYF. In nucleotides, the CDR3 is TGTGCCAGCAGCCCAGGGCGAACCTACGAGCAGTACTTC.

This chain uses TRBV7-3 with TRBJ2-6; possible D gene TRBD1, 6 bases. Trimming cost V 0 bases and J 0 bases, with 12 bases left between them. The CDR3 length is 18 residues. Germline CDR1 and CDR2: SGHTA and FQGTGA. The CDR3 is CASSLTRGQTSGANVLTF. The CDR3 DNA sequence: TGTGCCAGCAGCTTAACTAGGGGACAAACCTCTGGGGCCAACGTCCTGACTTTC.

V and J are TRBV18 and TRBJ2-1; TRBD1 matches at 8 bases. CDR3 length: 16 amino acids. Germline V gene data show CDR1 as KGHSH and CDR2 as LQKENI. V was clipped by 0 bases and J by 5 bases; unmatched bases: 6. CDR3 nucleotides: TGTGCCAGCTCACCACCTGGAAGGACAGGGAACAATGAGCAGTTCTTC. Its protein is CASSPPGRTGNNEQFF.

V and J are TRBV18 and TRBJ2-2; 8 bases are a match to TRBD2. The CDR3 extends over 18 amino acids. Germline values: CDR1 KGHSH, CDR2 LQKENI. The J segment lost 6 bases and the V segment lost 0 bases, leaving 12 bases of the junction unmatched. The CDR3: CASSPPYGGLAGSGELFF. In DNA, the CDR3 is TGTGCCAGCTCACCACCCTACGGCGGGCTAGCGGGCTCCGGGGAGCTGTTTTTT.

The gene calls are TRBV7-8 and TRBJ1-5, with 7 bases lining up with TRBD1. Trimming removed 9 bases from V and 4 bases from J; junction bases left unmatched: 3. Germline V gives CDR1 SGHVS, CDR2 FQNEAQ. The CDR3 consists of 12 residues. The CDR3 region has the DNA TGTGCCAGTTCGACAGGGAATCAGCCCCAGCATTTT. It translates to CASSTGNQPQHF. Based on the CDR3 plus reference TRBV7-8 and TRBJ1-5, the full variable domain is GAGVSQSPRYKVAKRGQDVALRCDPISGHVSLFWYQQALGQGPEFLTYFQNEAQLDKSGLPSDRFFAERPEGSVSTLKIQRTQQEDSAVYLCASSTGNQPQHFGDGTRLSIL.

V usage is TRBV11-3 and J usage is TRBJ2-7, with D possibly being TRBD1 (6 bases). Germline lookup yields CDR1 SGHNT and CDR2 YENEEA. V dropped 4 bases and J dropped 2 bases, with 15 bases sitting between them. This CDR3 is built from 15 residues. The CDR3 DNA sequence: TGTGCCAGCAGCTCAGACCTGGACAGCCCCTACGAGCAGTACTTC. It is translated as CASSSDLDSPYEQYF. Combining the CDR3 with reference TRBV11-3 and TRBJ2-7 gives the whole variable domain EAGVVQSPRYKIIEKKQPVAFWCNPISGHNTLYWYLQNLGQGPELLIRYENEEAVDDSQLPKDRFSAERLKGVDSTLKIQPAELGDSAVYLCASSSDLDSPYEQYFGPGTRLTVT.

The chain uses TRBV28 and TRBJ2-7; 8 positions match TRBD2. Germline trimming cut 7 bases from V and 0 bases from J; bases unmatched to any gene: 5. Germline lookup yields CDR1 MDHEN and CDR2 SYDVKM. The CDR3 sequence is 14 residues long. CDR3 residues: CASTRSGSSYEQYF. The DNA for the CDR3 is TGTGCCAGCACCAGGAGCGGGAGCTCCTACGAGCAGTACTTC.

This chain uses TRBV19 with TRBJ2-5, with TRBD2 matching over 8 bases. The CDR3 is 14 amino acids. V lost 4 bases, J lost 5 bases, and 6 bases stayed unmatched. In germline, CDR1 is LNHDA, CDR2 SQIVND (reference sequence). In DNA, the CDR3 is TGTGCCAGTAGTAAGAGCGGGAGACGGGAGACCCAGTACTTC. Translation: CASSKSGRRETQYF.